This entry describes one T cell receptor beta chain. Its target antigen remains unknown. The input lacks base qualities; no much larger clone sits a single base away. One collaborating source in Seattle enrolled patients while the patients were actively infected and followed the patients over time throughout the course of disease. Collaborating institutions collected whole blood in K2EDTA tubes following their own protocols. Collaborator samples were shipped for TCRbeta analysis as frozen whole blood, isolated PBMCs, or DNA extracted from either sample type. The data originate from a study of blood T cell repertoires in COVID-19 (TCRdb year 2020). In the study overall: The collaborator samples originated in the United States, Italy and Spain and spanned the acute and convalescent phases of COVID-19. The material from the prospective study consisted of cDNA or gDNA derived from T cells, B-cell-depleted T cells, or PBMCs. The dataset comprised deeply sampled blood TCRbeta repertoires from subjects exposed to, actively infected with, or recovered from COVID-19. The repertoires were released in a freely available public database intended as a resource for research on the immune response to SARS-CoV-2. The samples were drawn from the first 160 participants of the ongoing ImmuneRACE study and from 1,254 subjects provided by 6 global collaborators. Nearly every sample came with metadata listing a de-identified subject ID, COVID-19 status, age in years and sex. Where HLA class I and class II types were available, the types were taken from metadata supplied by the sample provider, not from assay-based typing.

TCRbeta CDR3 regions were amplified from genomic DNA by means of the immunoSEQ Assay, a bias-controlled multiplex PCR. Turning to the authors' computational methods: Nucleated cell counts per sample were estimated from amplification of reference gene primers within the assay. To quantify the absolute abundance of each unique TCRbeta CDR3 rearrangement, sequence reads were collapsed and filtered. For each sample, productive Simpson clonality was calculated as the square root of Simpson's diversity index over productive rearrangements. In its TCRdb copy, this immuneACCESS table keeps in-frame sequences only and misses some clones. Where compared with another copy, unresolved V genes explain less than half of these, and the others have no known cause. The D gene and trimming were derived from the DNA, and the V and J assignments and clone size from that table. A total of a few hundred thousand clones appear in this sample, over 75% of them only once. 15% to 20% of the sample lies in the top ten.

CDR1 LNHDA and CDR2 SQIVND are derived from the germline V gene (reference sequence). Trimming removed 4 bases from V and 1 base from J; the gene matches leave 3 bases unexplained. From the cysteine through the phenylalanine, the CDR3 covers 14 amino acids. Here the CDR3 DNA is all that survives: 42 bases in frame from base 1. Study-wide findings and limitations: How much clinical and demographic metadata was included differed by source and by participant, and the metadata was provided uncurated.

Sequenced input: peripheral blood. The receptor was derived from a man aged 50 to 59 with COVID-19, enrolled during active disease. The sequence is built from TRBV19 and TRBJ2-7; a stretch of 8 junction bases matches TRBD1. The CDR3 amino acid sequence is: CASSTTGGSYEQYF. The DNA reads TGTGCCAGTAGTACAACAGGGGGATCCTACGAGCAGTACTTC.